This TCR beta chain is from a study of shared clonotypes between healthy human individuals. Study-level results: Of the naive CD4 clonotypes, 4% to 5% were shared across several donors.

This clone was observed a single time. Its antigen remains unidentified. The CDR3 spans 14 residues. The V end was cut by 5 bases, the J end by 8 bases, with 15 bases between. CDR1 is LNHDA, CDR2 SQIVND, per germline (reference sequence). This table comes from immunoSEQ multiplex PCR, and its TCRdb copy is limited to in-frame clones, with some not included. Among over 100,000 clones listed, roughly two thirds were seen once. The rearrangement uses TRBV19 and TRBJ2-2; D assignment may be TRBD1 or TRBD2 (5 bases each). The specimen sequenced was memory CD8+ T cells sorted from blood. Subset of the sample: CD45RO+ cells pooled with CCR7-negative TemRA cells. The receptor was isolated from a woman aged 25 to 39 in good health. CDR3 sequence: CASSPDSGTGELFF. In DNA, the CDR3 is TGTGCCAGTAGTCCAGACTCAGGGACGGGGGAGCTGTTTTTT.